The rows below give T cell receptor beta chains drawn from one sample of a study of T-cell reconstitution after alpha-beta-depleted transplantation in children. TCRdb processed the PCR reads anew with MiXCR; each CDR3 protein has one entry. Among about 830,000 distinct CDR3 sequences listed, 15% to 20% were seen once. The specimen was PBMCs, mostly from graft donor cells, collected 360 days after TCRalphabeta/CD19-depleted stem cell transplant. The origin of the receptors is a male patient younger than 18 who had a stem cell transplant for acute lymphoblastic leukemia, so the T cells may come from the graft donor. The CDR3 runs from the conserved cysteine through the conserved F or W. The D gene is left open where the match is weak. Size is omitted from some rows. Given values are once, few, many or a class for expanded clones.

abundance	d_gene	v_gene	j_gene	CDR3aa	CDR3nt
once	.	TRBV20-1	TRBJ2-7	CSGTNSYEQYF	TGCAGTGGAACCAACTCCTACGAGCAGTACTTC
few	.	TRBV4-1	TRBJ1-1	CASSQEKWVMNTEAFF	TGCGCCAGCAGCCAAGAAAAGTGGGTGATGAACACTGAAGCTTTCTTT
few	TRBD2	TRBV12-3/TRBV12-4	TRBJ2-1	CASTFQGLAGGSQQFF	TGTGCCAGCACCTTCCAGGGGCTAGCGGGAGGGTCCCAGCAGTTCTTC
few	.	TRBV6-5	TRBJ2-5	CASSYSSRVETQYF	TGTGCCAGCAGTTACTCGTCCAGGGTGGAGACCCAGTACTTC
.	TRBD2	TRBV10-3	TRBJ2-7	CAISEQVAGGPEQYF	TGTGCCATCAGTGAACAGGTAGCGGGAGGACCCGAGCAGTACTTC
.	TRBD2	TRBV20-1	TRBJ2-1	CSAPTSGGPYNEQFF	TGCAGTGCTCCAACTAGCGGGGGGCCTTACAATGAGCAGTTCTTC
few	.	TRBV6-5	TRBJ1-2	CASRQYNPAGYTF	TGTGCCAGCAGACAGTACAACCCAGCCGGCTACACCTTC
few	.	TRBV20-1	TRBJ2-3	CSANGQSTDTQYF	TGCAGTGCCAACGGACAGAGCACAGATACGCAGTATTTT
few	.	TRBV4-2	TRBJ2-4	CASSQPGGGSAKNIQYF	TGTGCCAGCAGCCAACCCGGGGGAGGATCGGCCAAAAACATTCAGTACTTC
few	TRBD2	TRBV29-1	TRBJ2-7	CSAAFGGVGYEQYF	TGCAGCGCTGCCTTCGGGGGGGTTGGCTACGAGCAGTACTTC
.	TRBD1	TRBV7-8	TRBJ2-5	CASSLGGDRGYRETQYF	TGTGCCAGCAGCTTAGGGGGGGACAGGGGTTATCGGGAGACCCAGTACTTC
few	.	TRBV20-1	TRBJ2-5	CSARRGGNQETQYF	TGCAGTGCTAGACGTGGGGGGAACCAAGAGACCCAGTACTTC
.	TRBD2	TRBV3-1	TRBJ2-3	CASSQWGSLAGGMDTQYF	TGTGCCAGCAGCCAGTGGGGGTCCCTAGCGGGAGGAATGGATACGCAGTATTTT
few	.	TRBV10-3	TRBJ2-3	CAISDPIGRDTQYF	TGTGCCATCAGTGATCCGATAGGACGAGATACGCAGTATTTT
few	TRBD2	TRBV27	TRBJ2-1	CASSFLSGRARNEQFF	TGTGCCAGCAGTTTCTTAAGCGGGAGGGCCAGGAATGAGCAGTTCTTC
.	.	TRBV14	TRBJ2-4	CATGGDKNIQYF	TGTGCCACCGGGGGAGACAAAAACATTCAGTACTTC
many	.	TRBV7-2	TRBJ2-3	CASSSGPTDTQYF	TGTGCCAGCAGCTCAGGGCCCACAGATACGCAGTATTTT
few	.	TRBV10-3	TRBJ2-3	CAISEPGTPTKDTQYF	TGTGCCATCAGTGAGCCCGGGACACCCACTAAAGATACGCAGTATTTT
many	.	TRBV5-1	TRBJ1-1	CASDPGTVNTEAFF	TGCGCCAGCGATCCTGGGACGGTGAACACTGAAGCTTTCTTT
few	TRBD2	TRBV7-2	TRBJ2-3	CASSGRRGADTQYF	TGTGCCAGCAGCGGAAGACGGGGGGCAGATACGCAGTATTTT
many	.	TRBV7-2	TRBJ2-2	CASSPQRGNTGELFF	TGTGCCAGCAGCCCCCAGCGTGGGAACACCGGGGAGCTGTTTTTT
few	TRBD2	TRBV10-1	TRBJ2-2	CASSVAGVRPGELFF	TGCGCCAGCAGTGTGGCGGGAGTAAGGCCCGGGGAGCTGTTTTTT
.	TRBD1	TRBV25-1	TRBJ2-5	CASSEYDRGLGETQYF	TGTGCCAGCAGTGAATATGACAGGGGGCTGGGAGAGACCCAGTACTTC
many	.	TRBV7-6	TRBJ2-1	CASSSILAVYYNEQFF	TGTGCCAGCAGCTCGATCTTAGCGGTCTATTACAATGAGCAGTTCTTC
few	TRBD2	TRBV5-1	TRBJ2-3	CASSLLLAGIGTDTQYF	TGCGCCAGCAGCTTGTTACTAGCGGGAATCGGCACAGATACGCAGTATTTT
few	TRBD2	TRBV15	TRBJ2-1	CATRTSGSYNEQFF	TGTGCCACTAGGACTAGCGGGTCCTACAATGAGCAGTTCTTC